This entry lists 17 T cell receptor beta chains sequenced from one sample in a study of shared clonotypes between healthy human individuals. Using immunoSEQ multiplex PCR, the repertoire was profiled, and TCRdb retains in-frame clones only, with some absent. The table records roughly 480,000 clones, 70% to 80% of them present only once. Sequenced material: PBMCs. Every receptor here comes from a woman aged 40 to 50 in good health. Some clones in this sample may be carry-over from other donors' samples.

The rearrangement links TRBV7-3 to TRBJ2-5; TRBD2 aligns across 10 bases. Losses at the gene ends were 3 bases for V and 2 bases for J; bases not matched to a gene: 3. The CDR3 consists of 15 residues. Germline values: CDR1 SGHTA, CDR2 FQGTGA. This CDR3 is CASSFRAGGQETQYF. The CDR3 nucleotides are TGTGCCAGCAGCTTTAGAGCGGGAGGGCAAGAGACCCAGTACTTC.

J is TRBJ2-1 and V is TRBV10-3, with 8 bases lining up with TRBD2. From germline, CDR1 is ENHRY and CDR2 SYGVKD. The CDR3 extends over 14 amino acids. Trimming cost V 9 bases and J 9 bases; bases outside gene matches: 13. This chain's CDR3 is CAMTDSGIAREQFF. DNA of the CDR3: TGTGCCATGACGGATAGCGGGATCGCGCGTGAGCAGTTCTTC.

The chain uses TRBV27 and TRBJ2-1; 7 bases match TRBD2. Germline CDR1 MNHEY, CDR2 SMNVEV (reference sequence). V was pared by 5 bases and J by 4 bases, with 11 bases of the junction left unmatched. This CDR3 is built from 16 residues. The CDR3 spells CASSITYGLGYNEQFF. DNA of the CDR3: TGTGCCAGCAGTATCACCTACGGACTAGGGTACAATGAGCAGTTCTTC.

This clone was detected only a few times. The chain recombines TRBV5-4 with TRBJ1-1; D is unclear. Germline loops: CDR1 SGHNT, CDR2 YYREEE (reference sequence). This CDR3 has 12 amino acids. Trimming stripped 5 bases from V and 0 bases from J, with 5 bases between. CDR3 in amino acids: CASSYLNTEAFF. Here the CDR3 DNA reads TGTGCCAGCAGTTACCTGAACACTGAAGCTTTCTTT.

V and J are TRBV9 and TRBJ2-3; D perhaps matches TRBD2 (5 bases). Germline V CDR1 and CDR2: SGDLS, YYNGEE. The CDR3 is made up of 14 amino acids. The V and J ends lost 0 bases and 5 bases respectively, with 10 bases between them. This CDR3 reads CASSVASGLDTQYF. The CDR3 DNA sequence: TGTGCCAGCAGCGTAGCTTCCGGACTAGATACGCAGTATTTT.

V is TRBV5-1 and J is TRBJ2-2; the D is unclear. The V gene's germline CDR1 is SGHRS and CDR2 YFSETQ. Trimming shortened V by 0 bases and J by 1 base, and 7 bases separated the two germline ends. This CDR3 contains 15 residues. The CDR3 coding sequence is TGCGCCAGCAGCTTGGACTCCCGGAACACCGGGGAGCTGTTTTTT. Protein sequence: CASSLDSRNTGELFF.

V is TRBV6-4 and J is TRBJ2-2, with D unresolved. This CDR3 spans 13 amino acids. Looked up from germline, CDR1 is MRHNA and CDR2 is SNTAGT. The V and J ends lost 6 bases and 8 bases respectively, with 13 bases between them. This CDR3 reads CASSETATGELFF. CDR3 coding DNA: TGTGCCAGCAGCGAGACCGCGACGGGGGAGCTGTTTTTT.

This clone was detected only once. The genes are TRBV18 and TRBJ2-1; 11 bases align to TRBD1. The V segment lost 3 bases and the J segment 7 bases; nucleotides outside the gene matches: 5. This CDR3 is 15 amino acids long. Germline CDR1 reads KGHSH; CDR2 reads LQKENI. The CDR3 loop is CASSPKGTGGNEQFF. The CDR3 DNA is TGTGCCAGCTCACCCAAAGGGACAGGGGGTAATGAGCAGTTCTTC. The full variable domain, rest sourced from reference TRBV18 and TRBJ2-1, is NAGVMQNPRHLVRRRGQEARLRCSPMKGHSHVYWYRQLPEEGLKFMVYLQKENIIDESGMPKERFSAEFPKEGPSILRIQQVVRGDSAAYFCASSPKGTGGNEQFFGPGTRLTVL.

This clone has a single count. The genes are TRBV9 and TRBJ2-7; D gene uncertain. Trimming pared 1 base from V and 6 bases from J, leaving 11 bases between. CDR1 and CDR2 (germline): SGDLS, YYNGEE. The CDR3 consists of 13 residues. The CDR3 DNA follows: TGTGCCAGCAGCGTATACAGTCAATCCGAGCAGTACTTC. Amino acid sequence: CASSVYSQSEQYF.

V and J are TRBV28 and TRBJ1-1, with D perhaps TRBD1 (5 bases). Per the germline V gene, CDR1 is MDHEN and CDR2 is SYDVKM. This CDR3 is 12 amino acids long. With 4 bases removed from V and 11 bases from J, the gap between germline ends came to 14 bases. The CDR3 protein is CASSSGLRSAFF. The CDR3 DNA reads as TGTGCCAGCAGTTCGGGACTTCGGAGTGCTTTCTTT.

The V and J genes are TRBV9 and TRBJ1-1, with 7 nucleotides matching TRBD1. Trimming removed 3 bases from V and 0 bases from J; junction bases left unmatched: 5. Germline CDR1 SGDLS, CDR2 YYNGEE. This CDR3 contains 15 residues. This chain's CDR3 is CASSARQGMNTEAFF. The CDR3 coding sequence is TGTGCCAGCAGCGCTCGACAGGGAATGAACACTGAAGCTTTCTTT.

V is TRBV30 and J is TRBJ2-1, with D perhaps matching TRBD2 (6 bases). Germline lookup yields CDR1 GTSNPN and CDR2 SVGIG (reference sequence). The CDR3 length is 11 residues. V shed 3 bases and J shed 8 bases, with 8 bases lying between them. The CDR3, as DNA: TGTGCCTGGAGGGGGACTCATGAGCAGTTCTTC. It codes for CAWRGTHEQFF.

A word on this clone: The same CDR3 also results from other DNA sequences found in this sample. As DNA, the CDR3 is TGTGCCAGTAGTATCGGAGACAGGGAGAACTATGGCTACACCTTC. Amino acid sequence: CASSIGDRENYGYTF. The V call is TRBV19, the J call TRBJ1-2; TRBD1 agrees at 7 bases. Looked up from germline, CDR1 is LNHDA and CDR2 is SQIVND (reference sequence). Germline trimming cut 3 bases from V and 2 bases from J; bases unmatched to any gene: 6. CDR3 size: 15 residues.

Within the sample, this clone is medium-sized. Different DNA sequences within this sample yield the same CDR3. The chain has TRBV5-4 and TRBJ1-5; D is unclear. Per germline, CDR1 SGHNT and CDR2 YYREEE (reference sequence). CDR3 length equals 19 residues. The germline V and J ends were trimmed by 3 bases and 0 bases, with 22 bases remaining between them. DNA of the CDR3: TGTGCCAGCAGCTGCGGGCGGATCGGGCCCCTTTATAGCAATCAGCCCCAGCATTTT. Amino acids: CASSCGRIGPLYSNQPQHF. Based on the CDR3 plus reference TRBV5-4 and TRBJ1-5, the full variable domain is ETGVTQSPTHLIKTRGQQVTLRCSSQSGHNTVSWYQQALGQGPQFIFQYYREEENGRGNFPPRFSGLQFPNYSSELNVNALELDDSALYLCASSCGRIGPLYSNQPQHFGDGTRLSIL.

The genes are TRBV7-2 and TRBJ2-3; TRBD2 might be the D (6 bases). In germline, CDR1 is SGHTA, CDR2 FQGNSA. This CDR3 is built from 15 residues. The V and J ends lost 5 bases and 1 base respectively, with 13 bases between them. The CDR3 spells CASSPSGPRTDTQYF. CDR3 DNA sequence: TGTGCCAGCAGCCCGAGCGGGCCCCGCACAGATACGCAGTATTTT.

The sample holds a few counts of this clone. The chain has TRBV6-4 and TRBJ2-2; perhaps TRBD1 as D (5 bases). The CDR3 length is 16 residues. V shed 3 bases and J shed 5 bases, with 16 bases lying between them. Per the germline V gene, CDR1 is MRHNA and CDR2 is SNTAGT. The CDR3 DNA reads as TGTGCCAGCAGTGAAGGTGGGGCAGAAATTACCGGGGAGCTGTTTTTT. Protein product: CASSEGGAEITGELFF.

This clone was observed many times. The chain couples TRBV6-1 to TRBJ1-5, with D uncertain. This CDR3 comprises 13 residues. Germline V gene lookup returns CDR1 MNHNS and CDR2 SASEGT. Trimming removed 5 bases from V and 3 bases from J, with 8 bases in between. The CDR3 sequence is CASSKEANQPQHF. The CDR3 bases are TGTGCCAGCAGTAAAGAGGCCAATCAGCCCCAGCATTTT.